The 8 T cell receptor beta chains listed next were all sequenced from one sample in a study of cytomegalovirus exposure and HLA in healthy donors. 13 Jbeta primers and 60 Vbeta primers were used for the PCR. Data came from immunoSEQ multiplex PCR; TCRdb stores just in-frame clones and leaves some out. Of about 140,000 clones in the sample, over 60% were seen once. Sequenced material: PBMCs. The receptor set was obtained from a man aged 35-49 years in good health and CMV-seronegative.

The chain recombines TRBV11-2 with TRBJ2-5, with TRBD1 matching over 7 bases. The CDR3 length is 16 residues. Per the germline V gene, CDR1 is SGHAT and CDR2 is FQNNGV. V lost 3 bases to trimming and J lost 5 bases; unmatched junction nucleotides: 12. DNA for the CDR3: TGTGCCAGCAGCTTCGGAGCCAGACAGGGCCCCGAGACCCAGTACTTC. Its translation: CASSFGARQGPETQYF. Using reference TRBV11-2 and TRBJ2-5 for the parts outside the CDR3, the full variable domain is EAGVAQSPRYKIIEKRQSVAFWCNPISGHATLYWYQQILGQGPKLLIQFQNNGVVDDSQLPKDRFSAERLKGVDSTLKIQPAKLEDSAVYLCASSFGARQGPETQYFGPGTRLLVL.

The CDR3 coding sequence is TGTGCCAGCAGTTTTCCGGGACTAGCCTACGAGCAGTACTTC. Protein: CASSFPGLAYEQYF. The V gene is TRBV28, the J gene TRBJ2-7; 8 bases are a match to TRBD2. There are 14 residues in the CDR3. With V trimmed by 3 bases and J by 2 bases, 3 bases remained unmatched. CDR1 and CDR2 from the germline V gene are MDHEN and SYDVKM.

The rearrangement uses TRBV9 and TRBJ1-2; no definite D call. V lost 4 bases and J 8 bases, leaving 21 bases between the germline ends. The CDR3 has 15 residues. Germline CDR1 SGDLS, CDR2 YYNGEE. The CDR3 spells CASSHPETGWWGYTF. The CDR3 region has the DNA TGTGCCAGCAGCCACCCCGAGACGGGTTGGTGGGGCTACACCTTC.

This chain joins TRBV7-2 and TRBJ2-3; a possible D gene is TRBD1 (6 bases). CDR3 length: 13 residues. V was pared by 2 bases and J by 3 bases, with 6 bases between. Germline V gives CDR1 SGHTA, CDR2 FQGNSA. CDR3 sequence (DNA): TGTGCCAGCAGCTTACAGGGGACAGATACGCAGTATTTT. Protein product: CASSLQGTDTQYF.

V usage is TRBV7-9 and J usage is TRBJ1-1, with D maybe TRBD1 (6 bases). Germline V gene lookup returns CDR1 SEHNR and CDR2 FQNEAQ (reference sequence). The CDR3 has 15 amino acids. Deletions cut 3 bases from V and 4 bases from J, with 15 bases between. The CDR3 DNA reads TGTGCCAGCAGCTTTGGGGACATTTCTTCCACTGAAGCTTTCTTT. Amino acids: CASSFGDISSTEAFF.

The rearrangement uses TRBV10-3 and TRBJ1-2; the match to TRBD1 covers 7 bases. Germline V lookup: CDR1 ENHRY, CDR2 SYGVKD. V lost 6 bases, J lost 0 bases, and 13 bases stayed unmatched. The CDR3 covers 17 residues. This chain's CDR3 is CAIRPNFWTGPNYGYTF. CDR3 sequence (DNA): TGTGCCATCAGGCCGAACTTCTGGACAGGACCTAACTATGGCTACACCTTC.

Comments on this clone: Mismatch with germline at one junction end may stem from a read error. V and J are TRBV10-3 and TRBJ2-7, with 11 bases identical to TRBD2. The germline gives CDR1 ENHRY, CDR2 SYGVKD. The CDR3 length is 14 residues. The CDR3 coding sequence is TGTGCCATCAGTGCCGGGACTAGCGGCTACGGGCAGTACTTC. Its protein is CAISAGTSGYGQYF.

The chain is built from TRBV5-1 and TRBJ2-1; TRBD1 matches at 9 bases. The V and J ends lost 5 bases and 8 bases, in that order; junction bases with no gene match: 8. The germline V gene has CDR1 SGHRS and CDR2 YFSETQ. The CDR3 consists of 14 residues. CDR3 loop: CASRGTGSFDEQFF. As DNA, the CDR3 is TGCGCCAGCAGAGGGACAGGGAGTTTCGATGAGCAGTTCTTC.